The 26 T cell receptor beta chains reported below all come from one sample, sequenced in a study of cytomegalovirus exposure and HLA in healthy donors. PCR employed 60 Vbeta and 13 Jbeta primers. The method was immunoSEQ multiplex PCR; TCRdb's version includes in-frame clones alone and lacks a portion of them. The top ten hold 2.5% to 3.5% of the sample, which has 130,000 to 150,000 clones, around 78% seen once. Sequencing input: PBMCs. Source of these receptors: a man aged 35-49 years in good health and CMV-seropositive.

Here the CDR3 reads CASRPLPQTGGVPYSNQPQHF. CDR3 in DNA: TGTGCCAGCAGACCACTCCCTCAGACAGGGGGGGTCCCATATAGCAATCAGCCCCAGCATTTT. This chain links TRBV28 with TRBJ1-5, with 9 positions matching TRBD1. Trimming cost V 6 bases and J 0 bases; bases outside gene matches: 21. The V gene's germline CDR1 is MDHEN and CDR2 SYDVKM. The CDR3 length is 21 residues. Drawing the rest from reference TRBV28 and TRBJ1-5, the complete variable domain is DVKVTQSSRYLVKRTGEKVFLECVQDMDHENMFWYRQDPGLGLRLIYFSYDVKMKEKGDIPEGYSVSREKKERFSLILESASTNQTSMYLCASRPLPQTGGVPYSNQPQHFGDGTRLSIL.

V and J are TRBV5-4 and TRBJ1-2; 7 bases are shared with TRBD1. Germline assignment: CDR1 SGHNT and CDR2 YYREEE (reference sequence). Trimming took 1 base from V and 6 from J; bases not matched to a gene: 3. CDR3 length: 13 residues. The CDR3 region has the DNA TGTGCCAGCAGCTTGACCAGGGGGAATGGCTACACCTTC. As protein: CASSLTRGNGYTF.

The J gene is TRBJ1-3, the V gene TRBV9; TRBD1 aligns across 7 bases. From germline, CDR1 is SGDLS and CDR2 YYNGEE. With 8 bases clipped from V and 0 bases from J, the junction kept 5 bases outside the gene matches. The CDR3 runs 14 residues. CDR3 loop: CASDRDFSGNTIYF. For the CDR3, the DNA is TGTGCCAGTGACAGGGACTTCTCTGGAAACACCATATATTTT.

The chain recombines TRBV6-6 with TRBJ2-3, with unresolved D. V lost 0 bases and J 2 bases, leaving 12 bases between the germline ends. Germline values: CDR1 MNHNY, CDR2 SVGAGI (reference sequence). The CDR3 loop spans 16 amino acids. The CDR3 DNA sequence: TGTGCCAGCAGTTACTCGATAACACTACCCACAGATACGCAGTATTTT. Encoded protein: CASSYSITLPTDTQYF.

J is TRBJ1-3 and V is TRBV7-2; D gene unclear. The CDR3 contains 14 residues. Germline CDR1 is SGHTA and CDR2 is FQGNSA. V lost 2 bases and J lost 4, with 9 bases in between. The CDR3 reads CASSLYGRGNTIYF. The CDR3 DNA reads TGTGCCAGCAGCTTATATGGGAGGGGAAACACCATATATTTT.

The genes are TRBV5-1 and TRBJ1-5; 8 positions match TRBD1. The CDR3 runs to 15 residues. Looked up from germline, CDR1 is SGHRS and CDR2 is YFSETQ. Trimming cost V 2 bases and J 6 bases; bases outside gene matches: 7. CDR3 residues: CASSLTGQGSQPQHF. CDR3 sequence (DNA): TGCGCCAGCAGCTTAACAGGACAGGGCTCTCAGCCCCAGCATTTT.

The genes are TRBV5-4 and TRBJ2-1; TRBD2 matches 12 bases. Germline assignment: CDR1 SGHNT and CDR2 YYREEE (reference sequence). Trimming removed 4 bases from V and 8 bases from J; junction bases left unmatched: 7. The CDR3 sequence is 15 residues long. The CDR3 here is CASSPLLAGGHEQFF. The CDR3 bases are TGTGCCAGCAGCCCTCTACTAGCGGGAGGCCATGAGCAGTTCTTC. Combining the CDR3 with reference TRBV5-4 and TRBJ2-1 gives the whole variable domain ETGVTQSPTHLIKTRGQQVTLRCSSQSGHNTVSWYQQALGQGPQFIFQYYREEENGRGNFPPRFSGLQFPNYSSELNVNALELDDSALYLCASSPLLAGGHEQFFGPGTRLTVL.

The chain carries TRBV29-1 and TRBJ2-5; TRBD1 aligns across 10 bases. The germline V gene encodes CDR1 SQVTM and CDR2 ANQGSEA. J was trimmed by 2 bases and V by 0 bases; bases with no gene match: 6. This CDR3 comprises 16 residues. The CDR3 DNA is TGCAGCGTTGAAGATCCCGACAGGGGGCAACAAGAGACCCAGTACTTC. Residues: CSVEDPDRGQQETQYF. The variable domain in full, completed from reference TRBV29-1 and TRBJ2-5, reads SAVISQKPSRDICQRGTSLTIQCQVDSQVTMMFWYRQQPGQSLTLIATANQGSEATYESGFVIDKFPISRPNLTFSTLTVSNMSPEDSSIYLCSVEDPDRGQQETQYFGPGTRLLVL.

The chain employs TRBV27 and TRBJ2-6, with TRBD1 as a possible D gene (6 bases). The germline V and J ends were trimmed by 5 bases and 0 bases, with 11 bases remaining between them. Germline V gives CDR1 MNHEY, CDR2 SMNVEV (reference sequence). The CDR3 spans 16 residues. CDR3 region: CASSPQGFSGANVLTF. CDR3 sequence (DNA): TGTGCCAGCAGTCCTCAGGGGTTCTCTGGGGCCAACGTCCTGACTTTC. The variable domain in full, with the rest retrieved from reference TRBV27 and TRBJ2-6, is EAQVTQNPRYLITVTGKKLTVTCSQNMNHEYMSWYRQDPGLGLRQIYYSMNVEVTDKGDVPEGYKVSRKEKRNFPLILESPSPNQTSLYFCASSPQGFSGANVLTFGAGSRLTVL.

This rearrangement joins TRBV4-1 to TRBJ2-7; 9 bases match TRBD1. Per the germline V gene, CDR1 is MGHRA and CDR2 is YSYEKL. The CDR3 is 14 residues long. The J segment lost 2 bases and the V segment lost 4 bases, leaving 3 bases of the junction unmatched. CDR3 in amino acids: CASSLRQGAYEQYF. As DNA, the CDR3 is TGCGCCAGCAGCCTCCGACAGGGGGCCTACGAGCAGTACTTC.

This clone was found once. The V gene is TRBV28, the J gene TRBJ2-7; 12 nucleotides line up with TRBD2. Per the germline V gene, CDR1 is MDHEN and CDR2 is SYDVKM. This CDR3 contains 17 residues. Unmatched junction bases numbered 11, after V lost 3 bases and J lost 5 bases. CDR3 sequence (DNA): TGTGCCAGCAGTTTGAACCCGACTAGCGGGGGTTCCCACGAGCAGTACTTC. It specifies CASSLNPTSGGSHEQYF.

This chain joins TRBV13 and TRBJ1-1; TRBD1 is a possible D gene (6 bases). V shed 2 bases and J shed 8 bases, with 9 bases lying between them. The CDR3 extends over 12 amino acids. Germline V gene lookup returns CDR1 PRHDT and CDR2 FYEKMQ (reference sequence). The CDR3 loop is CASSLQDREAFF. CDR3 DNA sequence: TGTGCCAGCAGCTTACAAGACAGGGAAGCTTTCTTT.

This sequence joins TRBV5-6 and TRBJ1-1; D is ambiguous. Trimming removed 0 bases from V and 3 bases from J, with 9 bases in between. Germline CDR1 reads SGHDT; CDR2 reads YYEEEE. CDR3 size: 14 residues. The chain's CDR3 is CASSLGPLDTEAFF. The CDR3 region has the DNA TGTGCCAGCAGCTTGGGGCCCTTGGACACTGAAGCTTTCTTT.

The CDR3 DNA follows: TGTGCCAGCACCAAGGGGGGGAGACGTTCCTACAATGAGCAGTTCTTC. This sequence encodes CASTKGGRRSYNEQFF. J is TRBJ2-1 and V is TRBV2; a weak D match, TRBD2 (7 bases). Germline V gene data show CDR1 as SNHLY and CDR2 as FYNNEI. CDR3 length: 16 amino acids. The ends were cut back, 7 bases at V and 1 base at J, with 17 bases in the middle.

The V and J genes are TRBV18 and TRBJ2-2, with TRBD2 matching over 7 bases. Germline V gene sequence: CDR1 KGHSH, CDR2 LQKENI. This CDR3 contains 14 residues. Unmatched junction bases numbered 8, after V lost 8 bases and J lost 5 bases. CDR3: CASPRLAETGELFF. The CDR3 nucleotides are TGTGCCAGCCCGCGACTAGCAGAGACCGGGGAGCTGTTTTTT. Full variable domain (rest looked up from reference TRBV18 and TRBJ2-2): NAGVMQNPRHLVRRRGQEARLRCSPMKGHSHVYWYRQLPEEGLKFMVYLQKENIIDESGMPKERFSAEFPKEGPSILRIQQVVRGDSAAYFCASPRLAETGELFFGEGSRLTVL.

The CDR3 protein is CAWSPEGIYGYTF. CDR3 nucleotide sequence: TGTGCCTGGAGTCCGGAGGGAATCTATGGCTACACCTTC. The genes are TRBV30 and TRBJ1-2, with unresolved D. CDR1 is GTSNPN, CDR2 SVGIG, per germline (reference sequence). The CDR3 is 13 residues long. V was shortened by 2 bases and J by 4 bases, with 11 bases between the two germline ends.

Only one count was recorded for this clone. This CDR3 reads CASSPGTSGRSSWFF. For the CDR3, the DNA is TGCGCCAGCAGCCCAGGGACTAGCGGGAGGTCGTCCTGGTTCTTC. V is TRBV4-3 and J is TRBJ2-1, with 15 nucleotides matching TRBD2. V shed 4 bases and J 15 bases; nucleotides not matched to a gene: 10. This CDR3 contains 15 residues. Germline V gene lookup returns CDR1 LGHNA and CDR2 YSLEER.

The chain is built from TRBV9 and TRBJ2-3, with TRBD1 matching 9 bases. The CDR3 covers 15 residues. V was clipped by 0 bases and J by 2 bases; unmatched bases: 1. Germline V gives CDR1 SGDLS, CDR2 YYNGEE. CDR3 sequence: CASSVGDRATDTQYF. The CDR3 nucleotides are TGTGCCAGCAGCGTAGGGGACAGGGCCACAGATACGCAGTATTTT.

This chain links TRBV27 with TRBJ2-1; TRBD1 matches at 8 bases. CDR1 MNHEY and CDR2 SMNVEV come from the germline V gene (reference sequence). This CDR3 comprises 14 residues. V dropped 6 bases and J dropped 7; count of bases not matched to a gene: 8. The CDR3 protein is CASRGQALRNEQFF. CDR3 sequence (DNA): TGTGCCAGCAGGGGACAGGCCCTAAGGAATGAGCAGTTCTTC.

This clone was found once. The chain employs TRBV27 and TRBJ2-7; the D gene is possibly TRBD1 (6 bases). CDR3 length: 13 amino acids. Germline V gene lookup returns CDR1 MNHEY and CDR2 SMNVEV (reference sequence). V lost 8 bases to trimming and J lost 4 bases, with 15 bases between them. CDR3 region: CASARGRGYEQYF. The CDR3 bases are TGTGCCAGCGCCCGCGGCAGGGGTTACGAGCAGTACTTC.

This rearrangement joins TRBV19 to TRBJ2-5, with 10 bases matching TRBD1. The V and J ends lost 4 bases and 5 bases, in that order; junction bases with no gene match: 7. Germline lookup yields CDR1 LNHDA and CDR2 SQIVND (reference sequence). The CDR3 is 15 amino acids. The CDR3 DNA is TGTGCCAGTAGTAAAAGACAGGGGGCAGTGGAGACCCAGTACTTC. Its protein product is CASSKRQGAVETQYF.

J is TRBJ2-7 and V is TRBV5-4; TRBD1 matches 8 bases. With V trimmed by 4 bases and J by 5 bases, 2 bases remained unmatched. CDR1 is SGHNT and CDR2 is YYREEE in the germline V gene (reference sequence). The CDR3 loop spans 12 amino acids. CDR3 bases: TGTGCCAGCAGCGCGACAGGGGACGAGCAGTACTTC. Protein: CASSATGDEQYF.

The chain carries TRBV7-2 and TRBJ1-2; 7 bases match TRBD1. With 1 base clipped from V and 7 bases from J, the junction kept 12 bases outside the gene matches. The CDR3 length is 16 residues. Germline V CDR1 and CDR2: SGHTA, FQGNSA. CDR3 DNA: TGTGCCAGCAGCTTAGAGGGGACAGTGATTTCTCGTGGCTACACCTTC. This encodes CASSLEGTVISRGYTF.

The chain uses TRBV27 and TRBJ1-1, with D possibly being TRBD1 (5 bases). Germline V lookup: CDR1 MNHEY, CDR2 SMNVEV (reference sequence). There are 11 residues in the CDR3. Trimming left V 6 bases short and J 7 bases short, with 9 bases between. The CDR3 DNA is TGTGCCAGCAGGGGGACTTTTGAAGCTTTCTTT. It specifies CASRGTFEAFF.

J is TRBJ2-7 and V is TRBV9, with TRBD1 identical over 8 bases. The trim removed 7 bases at V and 2 bases at J, leaving 5 bases unmatched. This CDR3 contains 13 residues. The V gene's germline CDR1 is SGDLS and CDR2 YYNGEE. CDR3 coding DNA: TGTGCCAGCGGAAGACAGGGGCCCTACGAGCAGTACTTC. This sequence encodes CASGRQGPYEQYF.

The J gene is TRBJ2-3, the V gene TRBV15; 8 nucleotides line up with TRBD2. The CDR3 sequence is 16 residues long. V lost 3 bases and J lost 1; bases outside the gene matches: 6. Germline assignment: CDR1 LNHNV and CDR2 YYDKDF (reference sequence). The CDR3 DNA reads as TGTGCCACCAGCAGCGGGGAACTAGCGGGCACAGATACGCAGTATTTT. The encoded protein is CATSSGELAGTDTQYF.